This entry lists 29 T cell receptor beta chains sequenced from one sample in a study of cytomegalovirus exposure and HLA in healthy donors. In the PCR, 60 Vbeta and 13 Jbeta primers were used. The method was immunoSEQ multiplex PCR; TCRdb's version includes in-frame clones alone and lacks a portion of them. This sample yields some 160,000 clones, of which around 80% are seen a single time; less than 2% belongs to the top ten. Sequencing input: PBMCs. These receptors came from a man between 18 and 29 years old in good health and CMV-seronegative.

The chain has TRBV6-6 and TRBJ1-5, with D perhaps matching TRBD1 (6 bases). The V gene lost 4 bases and the J gene lost 3 bases, with 13 bases spanning the gap. The CDR3 sequence is 15 residues long. Per germline, CDR1 MNHNY and CDR2 SVGAGI (reference sequence). Here the CDR3 DNA reads TGTGCCAGCAGTTTGTGGTTGGGGGCCAATCAGCCCCAGCATTTT. Amino acid sequence: CASSLWLGANQPQHF.

This clone has more than one count but fewer than ten. The genes are TRBV2 and TRBJ2-1, with D perhaps TRBD1 (6 bases). The CDR3 is made up of 10 amino acids. V was shortened by 3 bases and J by 13 bases, with 7 bases between the two germline ends. Germline assignment: CDR1 SNHLY and CDR2 FYNNEI. CDR3 DNA sequence: TGTGCCAGCAGTGAGGGACAACAGTTCTTC. This codes for CASSEGQQFF.

The rearrangement joins TRBV5-4 to TRBJ1-2, with TRBD1 matching over 7 bases. V was clipped by 2 bases and J by 4 bases; unmatched bases: 5. In germline, CDR1 is SGHNT, CDR2 YYREEE (reference sequence). This CDR3 comprises 14 residues. CDR3 nucleotide sequence: TGTGCCAGCAGCTTTACTGGGACAGCCTATGGCTACACCTTC. This translates into CASSFTGTAYGYTF.

This clone has only a few counts. The V call is TRBV9, the J call TRBJ2-3, with 9 bases fitting TRBD1. CDR3 length: 15 residues. With V trimmed by 2 bases and J by 0 bases, 1 base remained unmatched. Germline V gene lookup returns CDR1 SGDLS and CDR2 YYNGEE. The CDR3 region has the DNA TGTGCCAGCAGCGTTGGACAGGGGAGCACAGATACGCAGTATTTT. The encoded protein is CASSVGQGSTDTQYF.

This clone was seen only once. The J gene is TRBJ2-1, the V gene TRBV11-1; D is possibly TRBD2 (5 bases). This CDR3 has 17 amino acids. The germline V gene encodes CDR1 SGHAT and CDR2 FQDESV (reference sequence). With 1 base removed from V and 0 bases from J, the gap between germline ends came to 13 bases. CDR3 sequence reads: CASSLDSLASSYNEQFF. The CDR3 DNA is TGTGCCAGCAGCTTAGATTCGTTAGCGAGCTCCTACAATGAGCAGTTCTTC.

V and J are TRBV7-9 and TRBJ2-7; 8 positions agree with TRBD1. The length of the CDR3 is 14 residues. Per the germline V gene, CDR1 is SEHNR and CDR2 is FQNEAQ (reference sequence). Germline trimming cut 5 bases from V and 0 bases from J; bases unmatched to any gene: 3. CDR3 in DNA: TGTGCCAGCAGCCAGACAGGGGCCTCCTACGAGCAGTACTTC. This encodes CASSQTGASYEQYF.

This chain connects TRBV13 to TRBJ1-2, with D maybe TRBD1 (5 bases). This CDR3 comprises 15 residues. Looked up from germline, CDR1 is PRHDT and CDR2 is FYEKMQ (reference sequence). With 0 bases removed from V and 4 bases from J, the gap between germline ends came to 12 bases. Written as DNA, the CDR3 is TGTGCCAGCAGCTTAGGGGGGCAGTTCCCCTATGGCTACACCTTC. It yields the protein CASSLGGQFPYGYTF.

Details on this clone: Its ends do not fully match the called genes, so a read error is possible. The rearrangement uses TRBV7-9 and TRBJ2-2, with D maybe TRBD1 (6 bases). The CDR3 runs 16 residues. Germline CDR1 reads SEHNR; CDR2 reads FQNEAQ (reference sequence). The CDR3 coding sequence is TGTTCCAGCCCCCTCGGTACAGGGTCAAACACCGGGGAGCTGTTTTTT. Its protein product is CSSPLGTGSNTGELFF.

This clone was seen only a few times. V is TRBV5-4 and J is TRBJ2-1; TRBD2 aligns across 7 bases. The germline V gene encodes CDR1 SGHNT and CDR2 YYREEE (reference sequence). After removal of 9 bases from V and 2 bases from J, the junction contained 8 bases not matched to a gene. This CDR3 region has 14 residues. The CDR3 DNA is TGTGCCACATCCTCGGGACTAACCTACAATGAGCAGTTCTTC. Its translation: CATSSGLTYNEQFF.

This chain connects TRBV6-5 to TRBJ1-2, with D possibly TRBD1 on 6 matching bases. The germline V and J ends were trimmed by 6 bases and 4 bases, with 18 bases remaining between them. The CDR3 is made up of 15 amino acids. Germline CDR1 MNHEY, CDR2 SVGAGI. CDR3 sequence: CASSGTPALLYGYTF. DNA for the CDR3: TGTGCCAGCAGCGGGACACCGGCCCTCCTCTATGGCTACACCTTC.

This chain links TRBV27 with TRBJ2-1; TRBD2 agrees at 7 bases. Trimming at V came to 5 bases and at J to 2 bases, leaving 3 bases not matched to a gene. This CDR3 has 14 amino acids. CDR1 MNHEY and CDR2 SMNVEV come from the germline V gene (reference sequence). The DNA for the CDR3 is TGTGCCAGCAGTCTAGCGGCCACCTACAATGAGCAGTTCTTC. It yields the protein CASSLAATYNEQFF.

V gene TRBV15 combines with J gene TRBJ2-1; 9 bases line up with TRBD2. The junction had 8 bases not matched to a gene; V was cut back by 1 base and J by 4 bases. Germline CDR1 and CDR2: LNHNV and YYDKDF (reference sequence). The CDR3 spans 17 residues. The CDR3 coding sequence is TGTGCCACCAGCAGAGGAGCTAGCGGGGTCACTTACAATGAGCAGTTCTTC. Amino acid sequence: CATSRGASGVTYNEQFF.

The chain has TRBV28 and TRBJ1-1, with D possibly TRBD1 on 5 matching bases. Per germline, CDR1 MDHEN and CDR2 SYDVKM. V lost 3 bases, J lost 3 bases, and 8 bases lay in between. The CDR3 length is 13 residues. This CDR3 is CASSFSGYTEAFF. The CDR3 DNA is TGTGCCAGCAGTTTTTCAGGGTACACTGAAGCTTTCTTT.

This clone was seen a handful of times. The rearrangement joins TRBV7-2 to TRBJ1-1; the match to TRBD1 covers 8 bases. Unmatched junction bases numbered 6, after V lost 5 bases and J lost 4 bases. Germline lookup yields CDR1 SGHTA and CDR2 FQGNSA. The CDR3 has 14 residues. CDR3 protein: CASSTDRVSTEAFF. CDR3 DNA sequence: TGTGCCAGCAGCACGGACAGGGTGAGCACTGAAGCTTTCTTT.

The chain couples TRBV5-7 to TRBJ1-5, with D hard to call. TRBV5-7 is sorted into the ORF group, with uncertain function. Trimming pared 1 base from V and 10 bases from J, leaving 18 bases between. This CDR3 is 15 amino acids long. The chain's CDR3 is CASSLCEGSQEPQHF. The CDR3 DNA follows: TGTGCCAGCAGCTTGTGTGAGGGCTCCCAGGAACCCCAGCATTTT.

The chain employs TRBV18 and TRBJ1-1; D unclear. V shed 10 bases and J shed 7 bases, with 16 bases lying between them. CDR3 size: 12 residues. CDR1 is KGHSH, CDR2 LQKENI, per germline. The CDR3 reads CAIREAADEAFF. Here the CDR3 DNA reads TGTGCCATCCGTGAGGCAGCTGATGAAGCTTTCTTT.

This chain uses TRBV5-1 with TRBJ2-2; 9 positions agree with TRBD1. The germline CDR1 and CDR2 sequences are SGHRS and YFSETQ. V gave up 8 bases and J gave up 7 bases; unmatched junction bases: 15. The CDR3 extends over 16 amino acids. DNA for the CDR3: TGCGCCAGTTCACCACAGGGGGCAGCCGGAAACGGGGAGCTGTTTTTT. It yields the protein CASSPQGAAGNGELFF.

V gene TRBV19 combines with J gene TRBJ1-6; 9 bases map to TRBD1. This CDR3 contains 16 residues. The trim removed 5 bases at V and 3 bases at J, leaving 5 bases unmatched. Germline CDR1 is LNHDA and CDR2 is SQIVND (reference sequence). CDR3 sequence: CASSYGTGSYNSPLHF. In nucleotides, the CDR3 is TGTGCCAGTAGTTATGGGACAGGGAGCTATAATTCACCCCTCCACTTT.

V gene TRBV5-1 combines with J gene TRBJ1-1, with 7 positions matching TRBD1. In germline, CDR1 is SGHRS, CDR2 YFSETQ. The CDR3 length is 16 residues. Unmatched junction bases numbered 10, after V lost 0 bases and J lost 5 bases. CDR3 coding DNA: TGCGCCAGCAGCTTGGGACGACAGGGTACATGGACTGAAGCTTTCTTT. Translating gives CASSLGRQGTWTEAFF.

This chain connects TRBV28 to TRBJ2-5, with 8 bases aligning to TRBD2. J gave up 1 base and V 3 bases, and 7 bases lay outside the gene matches. The CDR3 has 16 amino acids. Looked up from germline, CDR1 is MDHEN and CDR2 is SYDVKM. The CDR3 DNA reads as TGTGCCAGCAGTTTTGAGTTAGCGGGGTCCCAAGAGACCCAGTACTTC. This sequence encodes CASSFELAGSQETQYF.

DNA for the CDR3: TGTGCCAGCTCGATACAGGGGGCTTCAGGTGGAAACACCATATATTTT. This codes for CASSIQGASGGNTIYF. V and J are TRBV18 and TRBJ1-3; TRBD1 matches at 9 bases. The junction had 9 bases not matched to a gene; V was cut back by 6 bases and J by 3 bases. CDR1 is KGHSH and CDR2 is LQKENI in the germline V gene. The CDR3 is made up of 16 amino acids.

This clone showed up just a few times. The chain is built from TRBV29-1 and TRBJ1-1; 8 bases are a match to TRBD1. Germline V lookup: CDR1 SQVTM, CDR2 ANQGSEA. The ends lost 4 bases at V and 8 bases at J; junction bases unmatched: 18. The CDR3 length is 16 residues. CDR3 coding DNA: TGCAGCGTTGCGACAGGGGAAGTGCGTGGTGGATCGGAAGCTTTCTTT. It translates to CSVATGEVRGGSEAFF.

The rearrangement uses TRBV23-1 and TRBJ1-2, with D possibly matching TRBD1 (6 bases). TRBV23-1 qualifies as an ORF whose function is uncertain. The CDR3 consists of 15 residues. V was cut by 0 bases and J by 6 bases, with 14 bases left in between. The CDR3 spells CASSQSIGTGNGYTF. The CDR3 DNA sequence: TGCGCCAGCAGTCAATCGATCGGAACAGGGAATGGCTACACCTTC.

This clone was detected only a few times. The rearrangement links TRBV15 to TRBJ2-7; tentative D call: TRBD2 (6 bases). CDR1 LNHNV and CDR2 YYDKDF come from the germline V gene (reference sequence). This CDR3 is 14 amino acids long. V lost 4 bases and J lost 6, with 16 bases in between. The chain's CDR3 is CATSTLASAGEQYF. In DNA form, the CDR3 reads TGTGCCACCAGCACCCTAGCGTCGGCCGGCGAGCAGTACTTC.

Of note for this clone: The junction does not match germline at one end; this may be a read error. The CDR3 sequence is CSSSSPDVLLGWAF. The CDR3 region has the DNA TGTTCCAGCAGCTCGCCAGATGTCCTCCTAGGATGGGCCTTC. V is TRBV7-9 and J is TRBJ1-2; D gene uncertain. CDR3 size: 14 residues. Germline CDR1 and CDR2: SEHNR and FQNEAQ (reference sequence).

The V and J genes are TRBV19 and TRBJ1-4, with 10 bases fitting TRBD1. This CDR3 contains 16 residues. V lost 1 base and J lost 5; bases outside the gene matches: 4. Per germline, CDR1 LNHDA and CDR2 SQIVND (reference sequence). The CDR3 bases are TGTGCCAGTAGTATAGTCCGGACAGGGGGAAATGAAAAACTGTTTTTT. Translation: CASSIVRTGGNEKLFF.

CDR3 region: CASTASGEQFF. Here the CDR3 DNA reads TGTGCCAGCACCGCTAGCGGGGAGCAGTTCTTC. The V call is TRBV7-9, the J call TRBJ2-1; 8 bases agree with TRBD2. Germline lookup yields CDR1 SEHNR and CDR2 FQNEAQ (reference sequence). There are 11 residues in the CDR3. V shed 7 bases and J 10 bases; nucleotides not matched to a gene: 3.

This clone appeared a single time. The CDR3 protein is CASSYSLTGGKETQYF. CDR3 coding DNA: TGTGCCAGCAGTTACTCCCTGACAGGGGGCAAGGAGACCCAGTACTTC. This chain links TRBV6-5 with TRBJ2-5; 10 positions match TRBD1. CDR3 size: 16 residues. J gave up 5 bases and V 0 bases, and 6 bases lay outside the gene matches. Germline V gene data show CDR1 as MNHEY and CDR2 as SVGAGI.

The rearrangement joins TRBV30 to TRBJ1-6; perhaps TRBD1 as D (5 bases). The CDR3 has 14 residues. The V gene's germline CDR1 is GTSNPN and CDR2 SVGIG (reference sequence). With 4 bases removed from V and 5 bases from J, the gap between germline ends came to 12 bases. The CDR3 DNA follows: TGTGCCTGGACCAGGGTGGTGGATAATTCACCCCTCCACTTT. Residues: CAWTRVVDNSPLHF. Full variable domain (outside the CDR3, taken from reference TRBV30 and TRBJ1-6): SQTIHQWPATLVQPVGSPLSLECTVEGTSNPNLYWYRQAAGRGLQLLFYSVGIGQISSEVPQNLSASRPQDRQFILSSKKLLLSDSGFYLCAWTRVVDNSPLHFGNGTRLTVT.